The T cell receptor beta chain described here comes from a study of Tregs in tolerant kidney transplant recipients. As for this clone: Sequencing ends 3 residues short of the CDR3 end; the germline J gene provides the rest.

Produced via immunoSEQ multiplex PCR; TCRdb's table is partial and in-frame only. The sample data list roughly 48,000 clones. Looked up from germline, CDR1 is SEHNR and CDR2 is FQNEAQ (reference sequence). The CDR3 has 15 amino acids. V usage is TRBV7-9 and J usage is TRBJ1-1, with TRBD1 matching over 8 bases. The sequence derives from a human donor who received a combined kidney and bone marrow transplant. Material: CD4+ T cells from blood, obtained before the transplant. The CDR3 is CASSFLQGDGGVAFF. The covered CDR3 bases are TGTGCCAGCAGCTTTTTACAGGGGGACGGGGGCGTC.